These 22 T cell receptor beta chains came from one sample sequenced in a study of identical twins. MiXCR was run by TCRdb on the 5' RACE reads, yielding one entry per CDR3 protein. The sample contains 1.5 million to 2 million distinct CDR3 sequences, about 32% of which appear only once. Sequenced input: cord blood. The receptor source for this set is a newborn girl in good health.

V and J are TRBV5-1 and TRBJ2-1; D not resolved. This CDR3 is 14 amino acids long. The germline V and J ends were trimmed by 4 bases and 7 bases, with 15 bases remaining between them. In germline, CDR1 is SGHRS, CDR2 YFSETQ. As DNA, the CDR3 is TGCGCCAGCAGCCCCCGTCGTCCAACAAATGAGCAGTTCTTC. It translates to CASSPRRPTNEQFF.

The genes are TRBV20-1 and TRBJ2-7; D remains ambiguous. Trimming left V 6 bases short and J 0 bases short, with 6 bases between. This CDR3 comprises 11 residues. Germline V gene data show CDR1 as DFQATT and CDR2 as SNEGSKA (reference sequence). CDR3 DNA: TGCAGTGCAGGTCGCTCCTACGAGCAGTACTTC. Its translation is CSAGRSYEQYF.

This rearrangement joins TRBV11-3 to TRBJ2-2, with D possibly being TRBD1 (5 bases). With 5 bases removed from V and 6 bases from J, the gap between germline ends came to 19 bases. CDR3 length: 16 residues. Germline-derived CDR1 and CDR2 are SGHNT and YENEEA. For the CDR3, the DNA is TGTGCCAGCAGCACCCGACAGAGCGAAAAGGCCGGGGAGCTGTTTTTT. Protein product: CASSTRQSEKAGELFF.

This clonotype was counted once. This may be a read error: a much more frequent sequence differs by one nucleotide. The DNA of the CDR3 is TGTGCCAGCAGTTACTCAGACAGGGGCACAGATGCGCAGTATTTT. Its protein is CASSYSDRGTDAQYF. The rearrangement uses TRBV6-6 and TRBJ2-3; 8 bases map to TRBD1. This CDR3 comprises 15 residues. The germline CDR1 and CDR2 sequences are MNHNY and SVGAGI (reference sequence).

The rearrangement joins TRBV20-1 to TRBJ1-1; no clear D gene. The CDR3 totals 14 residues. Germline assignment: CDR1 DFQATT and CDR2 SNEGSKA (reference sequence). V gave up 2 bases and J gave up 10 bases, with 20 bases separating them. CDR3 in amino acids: CSARIQSGRVGAFF. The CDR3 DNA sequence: TGCAGTGCTAGAATCCAAAGCGGTCGGGTCGGAGCTTTCTTT.

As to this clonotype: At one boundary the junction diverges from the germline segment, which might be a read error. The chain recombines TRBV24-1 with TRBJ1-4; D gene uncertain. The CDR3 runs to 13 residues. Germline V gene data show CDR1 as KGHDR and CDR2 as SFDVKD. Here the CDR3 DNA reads TGTGCCACCAGTGGTAGTGCTAATGAAAAACTGCTTTTT. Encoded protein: CATSGSANEKLLF.

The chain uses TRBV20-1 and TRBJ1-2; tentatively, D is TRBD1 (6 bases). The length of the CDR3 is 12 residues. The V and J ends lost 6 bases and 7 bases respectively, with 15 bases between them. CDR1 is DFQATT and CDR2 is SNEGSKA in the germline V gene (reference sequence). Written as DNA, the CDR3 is TGCAGTGCGGCGAGACAGGCTGGTGGCTACACCTTC. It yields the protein CSAARQAGGYTF.

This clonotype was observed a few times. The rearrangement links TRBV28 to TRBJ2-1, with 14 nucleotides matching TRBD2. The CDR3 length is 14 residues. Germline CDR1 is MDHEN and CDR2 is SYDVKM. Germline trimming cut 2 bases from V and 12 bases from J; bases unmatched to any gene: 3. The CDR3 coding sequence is TGTGCCAGCAGTTTAGGGACTAGCGGGAGAGGGCAGTTCTTC. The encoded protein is CASSLGTSGRGQFF.

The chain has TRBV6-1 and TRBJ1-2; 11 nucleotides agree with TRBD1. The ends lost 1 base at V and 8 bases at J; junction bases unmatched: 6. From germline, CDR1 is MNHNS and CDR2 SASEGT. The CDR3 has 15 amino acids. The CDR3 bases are TGTGCCAGCAGTGAAGGGACAGGGGGCAATTTAGGCTACACCTTC. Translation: CASSEGTGGNLGYTF.

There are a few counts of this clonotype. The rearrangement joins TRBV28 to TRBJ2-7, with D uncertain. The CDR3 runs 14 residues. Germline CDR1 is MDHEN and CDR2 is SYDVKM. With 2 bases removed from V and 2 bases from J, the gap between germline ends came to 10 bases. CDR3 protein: CASSLVVSTYEQYF. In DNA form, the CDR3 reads TGTGCCAGCAGTTTAGTTGTTAGTACCTACGAGCAGTACTTC.

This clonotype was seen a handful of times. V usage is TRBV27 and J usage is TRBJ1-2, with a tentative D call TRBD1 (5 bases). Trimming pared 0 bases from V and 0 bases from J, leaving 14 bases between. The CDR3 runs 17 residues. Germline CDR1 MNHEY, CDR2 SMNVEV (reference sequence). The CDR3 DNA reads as TGTGCCAGCAGTTTATCGTCCGTCAGGGACCCTAACTATGGCTACACCTTC. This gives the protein CASSLSSVRDPNYGYTF.

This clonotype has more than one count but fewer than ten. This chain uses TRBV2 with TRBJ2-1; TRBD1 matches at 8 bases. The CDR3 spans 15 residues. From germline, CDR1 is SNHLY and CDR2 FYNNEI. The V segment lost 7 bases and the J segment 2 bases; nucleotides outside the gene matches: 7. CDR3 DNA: TGTGCCAGCACTTTGAGGGGACAGGCCTACAATGAGCAGTTCTTC. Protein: CASTLRGQAYNEQFF.

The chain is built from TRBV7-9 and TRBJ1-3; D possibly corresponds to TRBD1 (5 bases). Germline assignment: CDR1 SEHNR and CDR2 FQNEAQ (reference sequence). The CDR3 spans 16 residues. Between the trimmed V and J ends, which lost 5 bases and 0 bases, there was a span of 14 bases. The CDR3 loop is CASSPLGPISGNTIYF. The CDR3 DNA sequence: TGTGCCAGCAGCCCATTGGGACCGATCTCTGGAAACACCATATATTTT.

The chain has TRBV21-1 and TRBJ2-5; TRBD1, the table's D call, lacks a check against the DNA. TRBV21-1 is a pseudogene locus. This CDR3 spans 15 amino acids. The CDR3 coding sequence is TGTGCCAGCAGCAAGATAAGGACAGCCCAAGAGACCCAGTACTTC. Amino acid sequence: CASSKIRTAQETQYF.

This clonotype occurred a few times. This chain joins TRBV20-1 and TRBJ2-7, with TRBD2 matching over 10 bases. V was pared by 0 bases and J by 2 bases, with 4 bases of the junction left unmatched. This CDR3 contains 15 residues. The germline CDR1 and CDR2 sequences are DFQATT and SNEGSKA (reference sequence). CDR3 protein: CSAREGSGRTYEQYF. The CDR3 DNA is TGCAGTGCTAGAGAGGGTAGCGGGAGGACCTACGAGCAGTACTTC.

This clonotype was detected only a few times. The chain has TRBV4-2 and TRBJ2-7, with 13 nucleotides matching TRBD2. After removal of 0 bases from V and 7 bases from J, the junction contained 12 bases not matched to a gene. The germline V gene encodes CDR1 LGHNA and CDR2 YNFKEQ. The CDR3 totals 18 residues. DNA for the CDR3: TGTGCCAGCAGCCAAGATAGCGGACTAGCGGGAGTAGCTTGGGAGCAGTACTTC. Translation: CASSQDSGLAGVAWEQYF.

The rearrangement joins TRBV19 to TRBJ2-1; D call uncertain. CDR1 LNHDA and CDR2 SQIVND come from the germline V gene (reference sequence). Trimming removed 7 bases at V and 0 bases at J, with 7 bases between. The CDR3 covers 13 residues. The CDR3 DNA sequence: TGTGCCAGTACCGGTCCCTCCTACAATGAGCAGTTCTTC. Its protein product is CASTGPSYNEQFF.

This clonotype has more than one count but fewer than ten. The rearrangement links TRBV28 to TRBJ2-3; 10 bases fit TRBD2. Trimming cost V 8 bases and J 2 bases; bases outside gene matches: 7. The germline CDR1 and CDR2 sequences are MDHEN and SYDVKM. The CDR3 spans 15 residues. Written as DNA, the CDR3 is TGTGCCAGCTCCAAAGCGGGAGGGGCCACAGATACGCAGTATTTT. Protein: CASSKAGGATDTQYF.

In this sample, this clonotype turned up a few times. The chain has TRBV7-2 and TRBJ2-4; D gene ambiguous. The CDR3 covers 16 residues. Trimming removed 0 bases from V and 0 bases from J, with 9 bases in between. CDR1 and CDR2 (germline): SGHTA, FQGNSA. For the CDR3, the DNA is TGTGCCAGCAGCTTAGCGGTAGGCCTAGCCAAAAACATTCAGTACTTC. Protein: CASSLAVGLAKNIQYF.

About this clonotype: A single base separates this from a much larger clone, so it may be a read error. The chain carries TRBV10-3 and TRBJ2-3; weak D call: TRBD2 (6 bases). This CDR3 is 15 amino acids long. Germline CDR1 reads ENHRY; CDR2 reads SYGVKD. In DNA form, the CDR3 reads TGTGCCATCAGTGGGAGCTCTACTAGCACAGATACGCGGTATTTT. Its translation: CAISGSSTSTDTRYF.

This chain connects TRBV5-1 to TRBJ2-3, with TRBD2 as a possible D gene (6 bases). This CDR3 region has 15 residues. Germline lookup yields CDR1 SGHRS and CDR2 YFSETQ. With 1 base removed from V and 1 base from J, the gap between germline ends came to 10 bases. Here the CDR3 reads CASSLFTGGTDTQYF. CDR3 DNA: TGCGCCAGCAGCTTGTTCACGGGGGGCACAGATACGCAGTATTTT.

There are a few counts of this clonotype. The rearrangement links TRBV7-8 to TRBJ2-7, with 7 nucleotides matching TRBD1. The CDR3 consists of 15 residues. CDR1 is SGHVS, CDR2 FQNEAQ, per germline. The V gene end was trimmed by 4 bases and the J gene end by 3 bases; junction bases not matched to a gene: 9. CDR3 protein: CASSSQTGNHYEQYF. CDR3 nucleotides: TGTGCCAGCAGCTCCCAGACAGGGAATCACTACGAGCAGTACTTC.